Listed below are T cell receptor beta chains from one sample, sequenced in a study of ipilimumab plus nivolumab after autologous stem cell transplantation. Assay: immunoSEQ multiplex PCR; the TCRdb copy retains only in-frame clones and omits some. This sample has 2,500 to 4,000 clones, with around four fifths found just once. Sequences were derived from PBMCs, sampled in a trial of ipilimumab plus nivolumab as post-transplant consolidation. The receptors stem from a male donor with multiple myeloma. Each CDR3 is given with its conserved first and last residue. Fields, in order: clone size, D gene, J gene, V gene, CDR3 DNA, CDR3 protein. D genes are given only for firm matches. The listing skips clone size in some rows; elsewhere it reads once, few, many or a size class.

few	TRBD2	TRBJ2-1	TRBV29-1	TGCAGCGTAAATAGCGGGGGGGCCAGGGAGCAGTTCTTC	CSVNSGGAREQFF
once	.	TRBJ2-7	TRBV2	TGTGCCAGCAGTGCCGGACAGGAGGGTTGGGAGCAGTACTTC	CASSAGQEGWEQYF
once	.	TRBJ2-3	TRBV5-1	TGCGCCAGCAGCTTGGCCGGAGCAGATACGCAGTATTTT	CASSLAGADTQYF
.	TRBD2	TRBJ2-7	TRBV5-4	TGTGCCAGCAGCTCCGGGACTAGCGGGGGGGCCGCCGAGCAGTACTTC	CASSSGTSGGAAEQYF
once	TRBD1	TRBJ1-1	TRBV5-1	TGCGCCAGCAGCCTTGAACCGGGACAGGGTCAAGCTGAAGCTTTCTTT	CASSLEPGQGQAEAFF
.	.	TRBJ2-5	TRBV11-3	TGTGCCAGCAGCTTAGTCGGGGAGACCCAGTACTTC	CASSLVGETQYF
.	.	TRBJ1-3	TRBV6-1	TGTGCCAGCAGTGAACACCACCTCTTCGGGGCCCCTAGACCTGGAAACACCATATATTTT	CASSEHHLFGAPRPGNTIYF
once	.	TRBJ1-4	TRBV12-1	TGTGCCAGCAGCTTTGTTGCAGGGGAACATGAAAAACTGTTTTTT	CASSFVAGEHEKLFF
.	.	TRBJ1-4	TRBV14	TGTGCCAGCAGCCAGGGGCTGGGGTTTTGGGGCGAAAAACTGTTTTTT	CASSQGLGFWGEKLFF
.	TRBD1	TRBJ1-1	TRBV5-1	TGCGCCAGCAGCTCGGGGGACAGATCGAACACTGAAGCTTTCTTT	CASSSGDRSNTEAFF
.	.	TRBJ1-1	TRBV10-3	TGTGCCATCAGTGAGTTTGGCGGGGACACTGAAGCTTTCTTT	CAISEFGGDTEAFF
.	TRBD2	TRBJ2-1	TRBV5-1	TGCGCCAGCAGCTCGGGACTAGCGGGGGGTAACAATGAGCAGTTCTTC	CASSSGLAGGNNEQFF
few	TRBD1	TRBJ1-2	TRBV7-8	TGTGCCAGCAGCCTGACAGGGAATGGCTACACCTTC	CASSLTGNGYTF
.	TRBD1	TRBJ1-5	TRBV7-2	TGTGCCAGCAGTCGTGTCCGGGACAGACATCAGCCCCAGCATTTT	CASSRVRDRHQPQHF
.	TRBD1	TRBJ1-2	TRBV30	TGTGCCTGGACCGCGGGACAGGGGGCCGGGGGCTACACCTTC	CAWTAGQGAGGYTF